The rows below give T cell receptor beta chains drawn from one sample of a study of somatic mutations in cytotoxic T cells in rheumatoid arthritis. Profiling relied on immunoSEQ multiplex PCR, and the TCRdb table lists in-frame clones only, not all of them. The top ten hold around 9% of the sample, which has some 29,000 clones, around nine tenths seen once. The sequenced material came from CD8+ T cells sorted from blood. Every receptor here comes from an adult with rheumatoid arthritis. Each CDR3 is given with its conserved first and last residue. Each record gives: V gene, J gene, clone size, D gene, CDR3 protein, CDR3 DNA. A D gene is named only where the DNA matches it firmly. Rows give clone size only sometimes, using once, few, many, or a class for an expanded clone.

>TRBV11-2|TRBJ2-7|-|-
CASRPTSGFEQYF
TGTGCCAGCAGACCGACGTCGGGGTTCGAGCAGTACTTC
>TRBV11-2|TRBJ2-7|-|-
CASSLSPSHEQYF
TGTGCCAGCAGCTTATCCCCGAGCCACGAGCAGTACTTC
>TRBV5-8|TRBJ1-5|-|-
CASSFERYGNQPQHF
TGTGCCAGCAGCTTTGAAAGATACGGGAATCAGCCCCAGCATTTT
>TRBV4-3|TRBJ1-2|few|-
CASSQDTGFANYGYTF
TGCGCCAGCAGCCAAGATACGGGCTTCGCTAACTATGGCTACACCTTC
>TRBV7-8|TRBJ2-3|-|TRBD2
CASSLGLAGITDTQYF
TGTGCCAGCAGCCTGGGACTAGCGGGCATCACAGATACGCAGTATTTT
>TRBV21-1|TRBJ2-3|-|-
CASSKSRRAATDTQYF
TGTGCCAGCAGCAAATCGAGGCGGGCCGCCACAGATACGCAGTATTTT
>TRBV7-9|TRBJ1-2|few|-
CASSLVPAKYGYTF
TGTGCCAGCAGCTTAGTTCCGGCCAAATATGGCTACACCTTC
>TRBV10-3|TRBJ1-1|-|-
CAISEGFTGEAFF
TGTGCCATCAGTGAGGGGTTTACAGGGGAAGCTTTCTTT
>TRBV6-1|TRBJ2-7|-|TRBD1
CASSEVGQGAISSYEQYF
TGTGCCAGCAGTGAAGTAGGCCAGGGGGCAATAAGTTCCTACGAGCAGTACTTC
>TRBV6-5|TRBJ1-1|-|-
CASSYSRTTEAFF
TGTGCCAGCAGTTACTCGAGGACCACTGAAGCTTTCTTT
>TRBV11-1|TRBJ2-7|-|TRBD1
CASSSLTGREQYF
TGTGCCAGCAGCTCTTTGACAGGGCGCGAGCAGTACTTC
>TRBV29-1|TRBJ2-7|-|TRBD2
CSGTGLAGDSYEQYF
TGCAGCGGCACTGGACTAGCGGGAGATAGTTACGAGCAGTACTTC
>TRBV4-1|TRBJ2-7|-|-
CASSQDGFFYEQYF
TGCGCCAGCAGCCAAGATGGGTTCTTCTACGAGCAGTACTTC
>TRBV7-3|TRBJ2-7|-|TRBD2
CASSFASGRYEQYF
TGTGCCAGCAGCTTCGCTAGCGGGAGGTACGAGCAGTACTTC
>TRBV15|TRBJ2-4|-|-
CATSPLANIQYF
TGTGCCACCAGTCCTCTAGCCAACATTCAGTACTTC
>TRBV27|TRBJ2-7|-|TRBD1
CASRLGGVNYEQYF
TGTGCCAGCAGATTAGGGGGCGTAAACTACGAGCAGTACTTC
>TRBV7-9|TRBJ1-2|-|-
CASSPGGGPNYGYTF
TGTGCCAGCAGCCCCGGGGGGGGTCCTAACTATGGCTACACCTTC